This TCR beta chain stems from a study of lymphopenia after photon versus proton radiotherapy. General study findings and limits: After lymphocyte nadir, photon-treated repertoires showed oligoclonal expansion, especially CD8+ Temra. Proton therapy kept repertoires fairly stable, unlike photons, which gained effector/memory cells. Larger post-nadir TCR diversity loss correlated inversely with survival in deceased patients. Better survival with proton therapy was suggested as possible, not demonstrated.

Here immunoSEQ multiplex PCR was the method, and the copy in TCRdb shows in-frame clones only, minus some. The repertoire includes 150,000 or so clones, more than 85% of them detected once, and around 4.5% sits in the top ten. With regard to this clone: Its specificity is unknown.

Germline CDR1 reads MDHEN; CDR2 reads SYDVKM. The CDR3 sequence is 13 residues long. Between the trimmed V and J ends, which lost 8 bases and 1 base, there was a span of 11 bases. This chain connects TRBV28 to TRBJ1-1; D is unresolved. The TCR originated in a man in his fifties or sixties with gastric cancer. The source was peripheral blood, collected from a patient treated with photon-based radiotherapy. The CDR3 region is CASRLDGNTEAFF. The CDR3, as DNA: TGTGCCAGCCGCCTGGACGGGAACACTGAAGCTTTCTTT.